The 6 T cell receptor beta chains reported below all come from one sample, sequenced in a study of response to subunit inactivated influenza vaccine (dated by TCRdb to between 2018 and 2020). Library preparation employed RT-PCR. The sequencing machine was an Illumina HiSeq 2500. The raw public reads went through TCRdb reprocessing: fastp at Q25, MiXCR clone calling, in-frame beta chains kept. Under each unique CDR3 protein, matching rows form one entry showing the most common genes and DNA. Recorded for this sample are about 310,000 distinct CDR3 sequences; 20% to 25% of them occurred a single time. 10% of the sample belongs to the ten largest clones. Material: PBMCs from blood, obtained less than 22 months after vaccination. These receptors originate from a man aged 45-69 years who received an inactivated influenza vaccine. Donor details come from another sample of the same person, matched by shared clones.

This chain uses TRBV5-1 with TRBJ2-3; D is perhaps TRBD1 or TRBD2 (6 bases each). The CDR3 is made up of 15 amino acids. Per the germline V gene, CDR1 is SGHRS and CDR2 is YFSETQ. V was pared by 8 bases and J by 1 base, with 17 bases between. The CDR3 sequence: CASKPTGARTDTQYF. CDR3 bases: TGCGCCAGTAAACCAACGGGGGCTCGCACAGATACGCAGTATTTT.

This clonotype was found a few times. The rearrangement links TRBV20-1 to TRBJ2-1, with 7 positions matching TRBD2. Germline values: CDR1 DFQATT, CDR2 SNEGSKA (reference sequence). Trimming at V came to 2 bases and at J to 6 bases, leaving 13 bases not matched to a gene. This CDR3 spans 16 amino acids. This CDR3 reads CSARRSSGPLFNEQFF. In nucleotides, the CDR3 is TGCAGTGCTAGAAGGAGTAGCGGGCCACTTTTCAATGAGCAGTTCTTC.

V is TRBV4-3 and J is TRBJ2-2; D is undetermined. V lost 4 bases and J 4 bases, leaving 25 bases between the germline ends. Germline V lookup: CDR1 LGHNA, CDR2 YSLEER. This CDR3 is built from 19 residues. CDR3 nucleotides: TGCGCCAGCAGCCGATTCCCTTCTGAAAGTGGAGAGACCACCGGGGAGCTGTTTTTT. Its translation is CASSRFPSESGETTGELFF.

The CDR3 protein is CASSFGLANTGELFF. Here the CDR3 DNA reads TGTGCCAGCAGTTTTGGCCTGGCAAACACCGGGGAGCTGTTTTTT. This chain connects TRBV12-3 or TRBV12-4 to TRBJ2-2; no definite D call. The CDR3 has 15 amino acids. The ends were cut back, 3 bases at V and 2 bases at J, with 10 bases in the middle.

V gene TRBV6-2 or TRBV6-3 combines with J gene TRBJ2-1; D possibly corresponds to TRBD2 (7 bases). V lost 6 bases, J lost 7 bases, and 16 bases lay in between. The CDR3 has 14 residues. Germline V lookup: CDR1 MNHEY, CDR2 SVGEGT. CDR3 region: CASRQRDNRNEQFF. The CDR3 nucleotides are TGTGCCAGCAGGCAGCGGGACAATCGGAATGAGCAGTTCTTC.

This chain joins TRBV28 and TRBJ2-2; 13 bases map to TRBD2. CDR3 length: 18 residues. Germline CDR1 and CDR2: MDHEN and SYDVKM. V lost 7 bases to trimming and J lost 0 bases; unmatched junction nucleotides: 8. The CDR3 is CASNPGLAGVSNTGELFF. The DNA of the CDR3 is TGTGCCAGCAACCCCGGACTAGCGGGAGTGTCGAACACCGGGGAGCTGTTTTTT.